These T cell receptor beta chains were read from a single sample in a study of ipilimumab plus nivolumab after autologous stem cell transplantation. TCRdb's copy holds only in-frame clones and misses some; the assay was immunoSEQ multiplex PCR. Found here are some 25,000 clones, more than 70% of them singletons; the top ten hold roughly 5.6%. Material: PBMCs, obtained in a trial of ipilimumab plus nivolumab as post-transplant consolidation. The receptors originated from a male donor with diffuse large B-cell lymphoma. Each CDR3 is given with its conserved first and last residue. A D gene is named only where the DNA matches it firmly. The size of a clone is reported for some rows only, either as once, few or many, or as a class for expanded clones.

clone size	V gene	D gene	J gene	CDR3 DNA	CDR3 protein
.	TRBV5-5	.	TRBJ2-7	TGTGCCAGCAGCTTGCCCCACGAGCAGTACTTC	CASSLPHEQYF
.	TRBV10-2	.	TRBJ1-2	TGCGCCAGCATTCCTCCCTCCGACGGAGCCGCCTGGGGCTACACCTTC	CASIPPSDGAAWGYTF
.	TRBV6-5	TRBD2	TRBJ2-1	TGTGCCAGCAGTTATGACGCCGGGGGGAGGGCCCAGCAGTTCTTC	CASSYDAGGRAQQFF
few	TRBV19	.	TRBJ2-7	TGTGCCAGTAGTCCGCAGGATCTGGGGGACGAGCAGTACTTC	CASSPQDLGDEQYF
.	TRBV7-3	.	TRBJ1-6	TGTGCCAGCAGCTTAACGCGTAATTCACCCCTCCACTTT	CASSLTRNSPLHF
.	TRBV2	.	TRBJ2-5	TGTGCCGGGACGGGGAAGTACCAAGAGACCCAGTACTTC	CAGTGKYQETQYF
.	TRBV5-1	.	TRBJ1-2	TGCGCCAGCAGCTTGGCAGAGGGGGATGGCTACACCTTC	CASSLAEGDGYTF
.	TRBV11-2	TRBD1	TRBJ1-2	TGTGCCAGCAGCCTAGGGACAGGGGCAAGGGGCTACACCTTC	CASSLGTGARGYTF
.	TRBV6-5	.	TRBJ1-1	TGTGCCAGCAGGGTTGGGAGGAACACTGAAGCTTTCTTT	CASRVGRNTEAFF
.	TRBV7-2	TRBD1	TRBJ1-2	TGTGCCAGCAGCTTCACAGGGGCTGATTATGGCTACACCTTC	CASSFTGADYGYTF
.	TRBV6-6	.	TRBJ2-2	TGTGCCACCGAGAGTAGATCACAGGGAAGTACCGGGGAGCTGTTTTTT	CATESRSQGSTGELFF
.	TRBV4-2	.	TRBJ1-2	TGTGCCAGCAGCCAAAGGGGGGACTATGGCTACACCTTC	CASSQRGDYGYTF
.	TRBV5-1	.	TRBJ1-2	TGCGCCAGCAGCTTGGGCAGCGGGGGCCTGGGTGGCTACACCTTC	CASSLGSGGLGGYTF
.	TRBV6-1	.	TRBJ1-4	TGTGCCAGCAGACGGGACCCGGGGAATGAAAAACTGTTTTTT	CASRRDPGNEKLFF
.	TRBV7-2	.	TRBJ2-7	TGTGCCAGCAGCTTAAACAAGGGGTCCTACGAGCAGTACTTC	CASSLNKGSYEQYF
.	TRBV15	.	TRBJ1-5	TGTGCCACCAGCAGAGATCGGGCAGGCGGTGCGAGCCAGCCCCAGCATTTT	CATSRDRAGGASQPQHF
.	TRBV5-4	.	TRBJ2-7	TGTGCCAGCAGCCGGACCACATACGAGCAGTACTTC	CASSRTTYEQYF
.	TRBV19	TRBD2	TRBJ2-7	TGTGCCAGTAGTATCAAGGCGGGGGGGCCCCTCGAGCAGTACTTC	CASSIKAGGPLEQYF
.	TRBV7-9	.	TRBJ1-3	TGTGCCAGCACCAGCTTTCGGGGCTCTGGAAACACCATATATTTT	CASTSFRGSGNTIYF
.	TRBV5-1	TRBD2	TRBJ2-2	TGCGCCAGCAGCCGACGCCGGGGGGACACCGGGGAGCTGTTTTTT	CASSRRRGDTGELFF
.	TRBV5-5	.	TRBJ1-6	TGTGCCAGCAGCTTGTACAGGTTACTCTCCTATAATTCACCCCTCCACTTT	CASSLYRLLSYNSPLHF
.	TRBV2	.	TRBJ2-7	TGTGCCACCTCTAAGGGGGGTGGGTACGAGCAGTACTTC	CATSKGGGYEQYF
once	TRBV2	.	TRBJ2-7	TGTGCCAGCGCCGGGAACGAGCAGTACTTC	CASAGNEQYF
once	TRBV7-2	.	TRBJ2-7	TGTGCCAGCAGCTCAGGGACCTACGAGCAGTACTTC	CASSSGTYEQYF